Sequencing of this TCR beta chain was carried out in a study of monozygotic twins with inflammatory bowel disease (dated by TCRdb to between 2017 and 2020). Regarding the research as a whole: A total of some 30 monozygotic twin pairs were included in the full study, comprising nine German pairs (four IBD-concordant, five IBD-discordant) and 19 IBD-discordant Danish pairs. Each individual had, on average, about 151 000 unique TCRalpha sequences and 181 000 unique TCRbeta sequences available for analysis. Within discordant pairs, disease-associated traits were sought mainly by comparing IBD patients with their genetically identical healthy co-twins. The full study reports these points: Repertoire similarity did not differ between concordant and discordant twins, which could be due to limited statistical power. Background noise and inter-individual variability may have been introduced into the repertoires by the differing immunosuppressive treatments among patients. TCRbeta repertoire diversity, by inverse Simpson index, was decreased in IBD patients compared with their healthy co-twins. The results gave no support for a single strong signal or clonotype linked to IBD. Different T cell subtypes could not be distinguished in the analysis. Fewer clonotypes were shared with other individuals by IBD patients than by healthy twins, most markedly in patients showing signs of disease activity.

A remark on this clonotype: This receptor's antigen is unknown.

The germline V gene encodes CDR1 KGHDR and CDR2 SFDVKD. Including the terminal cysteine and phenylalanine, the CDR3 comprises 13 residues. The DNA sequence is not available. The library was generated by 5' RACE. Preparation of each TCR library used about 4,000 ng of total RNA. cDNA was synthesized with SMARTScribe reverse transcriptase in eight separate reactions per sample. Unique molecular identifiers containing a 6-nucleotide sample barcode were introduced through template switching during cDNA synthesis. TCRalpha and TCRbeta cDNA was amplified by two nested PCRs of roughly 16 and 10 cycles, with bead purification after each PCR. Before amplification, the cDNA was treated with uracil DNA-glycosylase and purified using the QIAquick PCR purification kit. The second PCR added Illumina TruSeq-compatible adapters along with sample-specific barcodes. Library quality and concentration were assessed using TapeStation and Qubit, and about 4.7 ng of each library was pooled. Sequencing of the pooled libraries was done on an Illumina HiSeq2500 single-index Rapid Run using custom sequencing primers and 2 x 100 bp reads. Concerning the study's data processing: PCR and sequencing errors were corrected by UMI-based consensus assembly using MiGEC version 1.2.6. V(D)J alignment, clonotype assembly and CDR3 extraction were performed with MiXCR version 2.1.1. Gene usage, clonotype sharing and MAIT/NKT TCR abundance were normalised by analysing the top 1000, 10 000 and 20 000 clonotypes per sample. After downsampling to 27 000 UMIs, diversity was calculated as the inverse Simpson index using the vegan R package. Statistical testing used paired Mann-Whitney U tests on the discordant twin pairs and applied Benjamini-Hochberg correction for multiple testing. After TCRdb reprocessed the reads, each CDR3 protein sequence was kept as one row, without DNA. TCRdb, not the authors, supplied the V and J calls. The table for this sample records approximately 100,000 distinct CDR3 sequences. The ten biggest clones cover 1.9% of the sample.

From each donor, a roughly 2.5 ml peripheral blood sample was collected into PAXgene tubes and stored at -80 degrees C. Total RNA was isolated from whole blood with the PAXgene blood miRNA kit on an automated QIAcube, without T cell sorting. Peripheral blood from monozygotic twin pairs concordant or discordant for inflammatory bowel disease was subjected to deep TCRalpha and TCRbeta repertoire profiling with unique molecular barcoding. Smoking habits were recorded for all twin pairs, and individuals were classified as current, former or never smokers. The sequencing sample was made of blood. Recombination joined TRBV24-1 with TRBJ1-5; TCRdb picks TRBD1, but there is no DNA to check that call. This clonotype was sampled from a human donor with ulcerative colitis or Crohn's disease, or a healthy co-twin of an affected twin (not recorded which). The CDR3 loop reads CATEGGRDQPQHF.